The entry below gives a single TCR beta chain sequence along with its context. V dropped 5 bases and J dropped 7; count of bases not matched to a gene: 6. Germline V CDR1 and CDR2: SEHNR, FQNEAQ (reference sequence). The CDR3 has 14 residues. Combining a sample-barcoded 5' primer with a J-beta primer mix, a second PCR ran for about 7 to 12 cycles. TCRdb used MiXCR to reprocess the 5' RACE reads, holding one entry per CDR3 protein. The table shows about 1.8 million distinct CDR3 sequences, with around half occurring only once. Healthy Caucasian individuals from Russia aged roughly 6 to 100 served as donors. This entry comes from a study of blood T cells in healthy people across ages.

The specimen was blood. The chain is built from TRBV7-9 and TRBJ1-4; 8 bases match TRBD1. The sequence was collected from a woman aged 40-49 years in good health. The CDR3 region is CASSLTGVSEKLFF. CDR3 sequence (DNA): TGTGCCAGCAGCCTGACAGGGGTTTCTGAAAAACTGTTTTTT.